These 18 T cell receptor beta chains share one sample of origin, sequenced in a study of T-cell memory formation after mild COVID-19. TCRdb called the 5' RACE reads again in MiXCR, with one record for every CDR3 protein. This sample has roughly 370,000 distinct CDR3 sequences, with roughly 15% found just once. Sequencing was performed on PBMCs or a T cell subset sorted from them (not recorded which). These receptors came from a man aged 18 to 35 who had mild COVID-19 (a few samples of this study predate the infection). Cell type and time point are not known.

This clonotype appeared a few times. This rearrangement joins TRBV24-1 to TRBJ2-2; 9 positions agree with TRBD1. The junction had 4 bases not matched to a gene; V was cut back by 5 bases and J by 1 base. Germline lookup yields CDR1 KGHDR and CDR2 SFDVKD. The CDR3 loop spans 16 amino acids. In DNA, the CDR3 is TGTGCCACCAGTGCATCGGACAGGGGGAACACCGGGGAGCTGTTTTTT. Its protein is CATSASDRGNTGELFF.

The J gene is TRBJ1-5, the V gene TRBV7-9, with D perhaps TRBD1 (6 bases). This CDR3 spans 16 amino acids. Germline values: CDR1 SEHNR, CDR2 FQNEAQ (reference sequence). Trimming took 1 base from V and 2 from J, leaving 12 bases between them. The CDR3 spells CASSLVRGEGNQPQHF. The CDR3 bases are TGTGCCAGCAGCTTAGTCAGGGGAGAGGGCAATCAGCCCCAGCATTTT.

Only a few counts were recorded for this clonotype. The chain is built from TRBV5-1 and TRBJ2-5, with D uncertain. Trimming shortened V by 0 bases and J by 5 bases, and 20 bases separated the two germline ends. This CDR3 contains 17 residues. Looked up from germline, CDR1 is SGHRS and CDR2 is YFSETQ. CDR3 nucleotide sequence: TGCGCCAGCAGCTTGGGTGGTGCCGCCAGAAGTGGTGAGACCCAGTACTTC. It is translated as CASSLGGAARSGETQYF.

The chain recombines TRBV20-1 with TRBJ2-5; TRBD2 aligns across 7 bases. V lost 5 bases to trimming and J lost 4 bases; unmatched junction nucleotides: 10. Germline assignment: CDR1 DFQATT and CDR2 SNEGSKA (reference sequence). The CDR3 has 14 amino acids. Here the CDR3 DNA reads TGCAGTGCTCCCGCGGGGGAAGTGAGAGAGACCCAGTACTTC. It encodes CSAPAGEVRETQYF.

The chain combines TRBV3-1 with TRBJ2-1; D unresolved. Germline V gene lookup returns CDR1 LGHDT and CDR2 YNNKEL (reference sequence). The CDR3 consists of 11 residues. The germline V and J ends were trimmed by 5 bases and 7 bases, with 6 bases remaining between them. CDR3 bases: TGTGCCAGCAGCAACATTAATGAGCAGTTCTTC. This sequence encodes CASSNINEQFF.

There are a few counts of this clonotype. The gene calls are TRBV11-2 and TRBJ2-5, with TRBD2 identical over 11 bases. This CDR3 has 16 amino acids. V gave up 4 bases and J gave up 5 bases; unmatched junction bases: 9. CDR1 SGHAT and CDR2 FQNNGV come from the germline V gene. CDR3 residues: CASSSLAGGPVETQYF. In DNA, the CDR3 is TGTGCCAGCAGCTCATTAGCGGGGGGGCCTGTGGAGACCCAGTACTTC.

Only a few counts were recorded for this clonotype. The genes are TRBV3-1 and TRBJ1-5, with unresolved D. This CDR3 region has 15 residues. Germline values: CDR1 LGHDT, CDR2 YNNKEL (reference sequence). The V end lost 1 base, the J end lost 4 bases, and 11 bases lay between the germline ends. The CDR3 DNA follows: TGTGCCAGCAGCCAAGGCAACGGGGAAAATCAGCCCCAGCATTTT. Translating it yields CASSQGNGENQPQHF.

In DNA form, the CDR3 reads TGTGCCAGCAGCTTGAGAGGCTGGTCGGTCGCGGGCAATCAGCCCCAGCATTTT. It translates to CASSLRGWSVAGNQPQHF. The chain has TRBV7-2 and TRBJ1-5; D unresolved. This CDR3 is built from 18 residues. Trimming stripped 3 bases from V and 2 bases from J, with 20 bases between. Per the germline V gene, CDR1 is SGHTA and CDR2 is FQGNSA.

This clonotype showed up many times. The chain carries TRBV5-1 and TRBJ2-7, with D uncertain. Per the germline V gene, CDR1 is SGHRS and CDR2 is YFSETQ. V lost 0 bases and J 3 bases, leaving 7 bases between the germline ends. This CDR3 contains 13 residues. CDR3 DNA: TGCGCCAGCAGCTTGGGTTACAACTACGAGCAGTACGTC. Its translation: CASSLGYNYEQYV.

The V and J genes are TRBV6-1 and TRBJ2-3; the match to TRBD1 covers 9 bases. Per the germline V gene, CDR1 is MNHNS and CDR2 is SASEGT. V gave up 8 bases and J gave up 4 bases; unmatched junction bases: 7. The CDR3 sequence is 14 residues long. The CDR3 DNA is TGTGCCAGCGGCTCGGGACAGGGATCAGATACGCAGTATTTT. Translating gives CASGSGQGSDTQYF.

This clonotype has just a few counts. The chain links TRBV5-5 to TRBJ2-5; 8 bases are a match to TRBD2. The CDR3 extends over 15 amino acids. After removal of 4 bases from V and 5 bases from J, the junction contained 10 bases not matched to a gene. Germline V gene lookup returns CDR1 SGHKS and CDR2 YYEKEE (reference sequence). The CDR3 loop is CASSLDGGAGETQYF. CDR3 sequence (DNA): TGTGCCAGCAGCCTCGACGGGGGGGCCGGTGAGACCCAGTACTTC.

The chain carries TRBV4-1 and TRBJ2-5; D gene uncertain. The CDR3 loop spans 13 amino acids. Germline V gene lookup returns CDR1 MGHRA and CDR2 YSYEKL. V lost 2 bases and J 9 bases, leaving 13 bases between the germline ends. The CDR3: CASSQIVRTAQYF. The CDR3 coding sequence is TGCGCCAGCAGCCAAATCGTGAGGACGGCCCAGTACTTC.

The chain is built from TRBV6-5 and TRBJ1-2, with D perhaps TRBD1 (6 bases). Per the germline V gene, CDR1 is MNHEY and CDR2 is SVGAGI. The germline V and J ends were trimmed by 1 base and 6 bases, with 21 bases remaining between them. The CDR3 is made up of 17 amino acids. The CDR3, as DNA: TGTGCCAGCAGTTACTTCACCGGGACAACGAAGAGTAATGGCTACACCTTC. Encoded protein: CASSYFTGTTKSNGYTF.

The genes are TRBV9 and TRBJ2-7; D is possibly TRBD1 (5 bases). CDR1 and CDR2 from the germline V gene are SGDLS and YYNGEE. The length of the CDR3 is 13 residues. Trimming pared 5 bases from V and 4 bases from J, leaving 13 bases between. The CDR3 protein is CASSQTGRYEQYF. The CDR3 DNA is TGTGCCAGCAGTCAAACAGGCCGATACGAGCAGTACTTC.

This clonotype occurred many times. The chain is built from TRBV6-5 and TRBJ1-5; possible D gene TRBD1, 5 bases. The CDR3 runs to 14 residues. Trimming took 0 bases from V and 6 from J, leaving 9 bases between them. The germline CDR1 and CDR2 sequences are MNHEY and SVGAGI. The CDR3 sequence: CASSYSGGGQPQHF. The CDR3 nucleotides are TGTGCCAGCAGTTACTCGGGGGGTGGTCAGCCCCAGCATTTT.

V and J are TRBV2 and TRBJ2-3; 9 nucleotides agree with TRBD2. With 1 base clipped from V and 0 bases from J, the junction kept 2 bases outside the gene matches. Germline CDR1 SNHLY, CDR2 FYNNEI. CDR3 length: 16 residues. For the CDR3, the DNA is TGTGCCAGCAGTGAAGGTCTAGCGGGGAGCACAGATACGCAGTATTTT. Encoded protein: CASSEGLAGSTDTQYF.

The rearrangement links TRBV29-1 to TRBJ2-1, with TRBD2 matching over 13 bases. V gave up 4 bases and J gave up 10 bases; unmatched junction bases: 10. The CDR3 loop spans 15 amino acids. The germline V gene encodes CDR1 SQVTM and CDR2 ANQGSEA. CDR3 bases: TGCAGCGTTGTCACTAGCGGGGGGGCCCTCGGCGAGCAGTTCTTC. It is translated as CSVVTSGGALGEQFF.

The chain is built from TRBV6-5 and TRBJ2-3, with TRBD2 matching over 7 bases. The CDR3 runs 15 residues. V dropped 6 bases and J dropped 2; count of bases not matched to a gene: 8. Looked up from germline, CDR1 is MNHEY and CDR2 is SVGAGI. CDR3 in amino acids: CASSTRGDLTDTQYF. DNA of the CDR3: TGTGCCAGCAGCACACGGGGGGATCTCACAGATACGCAGTATTTT.